Below are 23 T cell receptor beta chains sequenced from a single sample in a study of T cells in Graves' hyperthyroidism and ophthalmopathy. Amplification of TCR beta CDR3 regions used RNA as the template. Initially, a first-round RT-PCR of the TCR CDR3 employed the HTBI primer set. One entry per CDR3 protein results from TCRdb running MiXCR on the multiplex PCR reads. The repertoire holds 300,000 to 450,000 distinct CDR3 sequences, with about 16% as singletons. The sequencing input was blood. Source of these receptors: a woman aged 25-40 years with Graves' hyperthyroidism.

This chain uses TRBV19 with TRBJ2-5; TRBD2 might be the D (7 bases). V dropped 4 bases and J dropped 5 bases, with 17 bases sitting between them. The CDR3 is made up of 15 amino acids. The germline V gene encodes CDR1 LNHDA and CDR2 SQIVND (reference sequence). The CDR3 region is CASSNFGGREETQYF. The CDR3 coding sequence is TGTGCCAGTAGTAACTTCGGGGGGCGCGAGGAGACCCAGTACTTC.

The rearrangement links TRBV12-3 or TRBV12-4 to TRBJ2-2, with D possibly TRBD2 on 5 matching bases. Trimming took off 7 bases at V and 0 bases at J, with 9 bases between the two ends. This CDR3 region has 14 residues. The CDR3 loop reads CASIGGSNTGELFF. As DNA, the CDR3 is TGTGCCAGCATCGGCGGGTCGAACACCGGGGAGCTGTTTTTT.

This clonotype was counted at least ten times. The chain carries TRBV18 and TRBJ1-5, with unresolved D. The CDR3 is 15 residues long. V was trimmed by 3 bases and J by 2 bases, leaving 11 bases between them. The germline V gene has CDR1 KGHSH and CDR2 LQKENI. The CDR3 sequence: CASSPMEGGNQPQHF. The CDR3 region has the DNA TGTGCCAGCTCACCGATGGAGGGTGGCAATCAGCCCCAGCATTTT.

This clonotype came up many times. The chain carries TRBV9 and TRBJ2-2, with TRBD2 identical over 10 bases. With 2 bases clipped from V and 2 bases from J, the junction kept 3 bases outside the gene matches. Germline CDR1 reads SGDLS; CDR2 reads YYNGEE. The CDR3 spans 16 residues. CDR3 sequence: CASSVTSGVNTGELFF. The CDR3 DNA sequence: TGTGCCAGCAGCGTTACTAGCGGGGTTAACACCGGGGAGCTGTTTTTT.

There are a few counts of this clonotype. This chain connects TRBV5-5 to TRBJ2-7; D is tentatively TRBD1 or TRBD2 (5 bases each). V lost 2 bases and J lost 0, with 12 bases in between. CDR3 length equals 15 residues. The germline CDR1 and CDR2 sequences are SGHKS and YYEKEE (reference sequence). DNA of the CDR3: TGTGCCAGCAGCTTCTCTGGGGCGGGCTCCTACGAGCAGTACTTC. Residues: CASSFSGAGSYEQYF. The full variable domain, its missing parts supplied by reference TRBV5-5 and TRBJ2-7, is DAGVTQSPTHLIKTRGQQVTLRCSPISGHKSVSWYQQVLGQGPQFIFQYYEKEERGRGNFPDRFSARQFPNYSSELNVNALLLGDSALYLCASSFSGAGSYEQYFGPGTRLTVT.

This clonotype has more than one count but fewer than ten. The rearrangement joins TRBV28 to TRBJ2-7; no clear D gene. V was shortened by 1 base and J by 1 base, with 11 bases between the two germline ends. CDR1 is MDHEN and CDR2 is SYDVKM in the germline V gene. CDR3 length: 15 residues. As DNA, the CDR3 is TGTGCCAGCAGTTTATCTTGGGGTCCGTCCTACGAGCAGTACTTC. Its translation: CASSLSWGPSYEQYF.

The table lists this clonotype with many counts. J is TRBJ2-3 and V is TRBV27; D is uncertain. Germline CDR1 MNHEY, CDR2 SMNVEV (reference sequence). The V and J ends lost 5 bases and 2 bases respectively, with 5 bases between them. CDR3 size: 12 residues. This CDR3 reads CASSTATDTQYF. For the CDR3, the DNA is TGTGCCAGCAGTACAGCCACAGATACGCAGTATTTT.

In its sample, this clonotype was seen a few times. The chain uses TRBV29-1 and TRBJ2-2; the D is unclear. This CDR3 is 14 amino acids long. Trimming took off 2 bases at V and 0 bases at J, with 7 bases between the two ends. Germline assignment: CDR1 SQVTM and CDR2 ANQGSEA. CDR3 protein: CSVESRSNTGELFF. The CDR3 coding sequence is TGCAGCGTTGAATCGCGGTCGAACACCGGGGAGCTGTTTTTT.

This clonotype came up many times. V gene TRBV20-1 combines with J gene TRBJ2-3, with D tentatively TRBD2 (5 bases). Germline V gene lookup returns CDR1 DFQATT and CDR2 SNEGSKA (reference sequence). CDR3 length: 14 amino acids. The V gene lost 6 bases and the J gene lost 4 bases, with 17 bases spanning the gap. The DNA for the CDR3 is TGCAGTGCGGTTGGATCCCGGGATTCAGATACGCAGTATTTT. Amino acids: CSAVGSRDSDTQYF.

This clonotype was observed many times. This rearrangement joins TRBV14 to TRBJ2-2; 8 nucleotides match TRBD1. Germline CDR1 SGHDN, CDR2 FVKESK. CDR3 length: 14 residues. V was clipped by 6 bases and J by 6 bases; unmatched bases: 6. CDR3 nucleotides: TGTGCCAGCAGTTGGCAGGGGGCGTCCGGGGAGCTGTTTTTT. Encoded protein: CASSWQGASGELFF.

The sample holds many counts of this clonotype. The rearrangement links TRBV5-1 to TRBJ1-1; TRBD1 is a possible D gene (5 bases). CDR1 is SGHRS and CDR2 is YFSETQ in the germline V gene. The CDR3 runs 15 residues. V gave up 5 bases and J gave up 0 bases, with 14 bases separating them. The CDR3 region has the DNA TGCGCCAGCAGACCGGACACGGTCTTGAACACTGAAGCTTTCTTT. Translated: CASRPDTVLNTEAFF.

This clonotype has a count of ten or more. The rearrangement links TRBV28 to TRBJ1-2; maybe TRBD1 (5 bases). The CDR3 spans 15 residues. The V end was cut by 3 bases, the J end by 4 bases, with 15 bases between. Germline CDR1 reads MDHEN; CDR2 reads SYDVKM. Written as DNA, the CDR3 is TGTGCCAGCAGTTTTGAACAGGCAAACCTCTATGGCTACACCTTC. As protein: CASSFEQANLYGYTF.

There are many counts of this clonotype. The chain carries TRBV18 and TRBJ2-7, with a weak D call TRBD2 (6 bases). The CDR3 spans 12 residues. Germline lookup yields CDR1 KGHSH and CDR2 LQKENI. V was shortened by 4 bases and J by 6 bases, with 10 bases between the two germline ends. The CDR3 DNA reads as TGTGCCAGCTCACGGGAGCGGGCCGAGCAGTACTTC. Its translation is CASSRERAEQYF. Supplemented by reference TRBV18 and TRBJ2-7, the full variable domain reads NAGVMQNPRHLVRRRGQEARLRCSPMKGHSHVYWYRQLPEEGLKFMVYLQKENIIDESGMPKERFSAEFPKEGPSILRIQQVVRGDSAAYFCASSRERAEQYFGPGTRLTVT.

There are many counts of this clonotype. The chain employs TRBV5-1 and TRBJ2-3, with 8 bases lining up with TRBD1. Trimming cost V 0 bases and J 4 bases; bases outside gene matches: 4. CDR1 is SGHRS, CDR2 YFSETQ, per germline. This CDR3 spans 15 amino acids. CDR3 bases: TGCGCCAGCAGCTTGGTCTCAGGGGGCCCAGATACGCAGTATTTT. Translating it yields CASSLVSGGPDTQYF. Based on the CDR3 plus reference TRBV5-1 and TRBJ2-3, the full variable domain is KAGVTQTPRYLIKTRGQQVTLSCSPISGHRSVSWYQQTPGQGLQFLFEYFSETQRNKGNFPGRFSGRQFSNSRSEMNVSTLELGDSALYLCASSLVSGGPDTQYFGPGTRLTVL.

The chain is built from TRBV20-1 and TRBJ2-5; 7 nucleotides match TRBD2. The CDR3 is 14 amino acids. Germline CDR1 DFQATT, CDR2 SNEGSKA (reference sequence). The V segment lost 2 bases and the J segment 5 bases; nucleotides outside the gene matches: 8. The CDR3 region has the DNA TGCAGTGCTAGAAAGCGGGAATATCGGGAGACCCAGTACTTC. This translates into CSARKREYRETQYF.

This clonotype occurred a few times. The genes are TRBV20-1 and TRBJ2-3; no reliable D call. The CDR3 is made up of 15 amino acids. CDR1 and CDR2 (germline): DFQATT, SNEGSKA (reference sequence). V lost 2 bases to trimming and J lost 3 bases, with 15 bases between them. CDR3 coding DNA: TGCAGTGCTAGACCCCGGTCAGCGAGAACAGATACGCAGTATTTT. It encodes CSARPRSARTDTQYF.

This clonotype was seen many times. This rearrangement joins TRBV5-1 to TRBJ2-1; 11 bases are a match to TRBD2. CDR3 length equals 18 residues. V was clipped by 3 bases and J by 3 bases; unmatched bases: 11. CDR1 and CDR2 from the germline V gene are SGHRS and YFSETQ. This chain's CDR3 is CASSSISGRALGYNEQFF. CDR3 bases: TGCGCCAGCAGCTCAATTAGCGGGAGGGCCCTGGGCTACAATGAGCAGTTCTTC.

The chain is built from TRBV4-1 and TRBJ1-4, with D hard to call. In germline, CDR1 is MGHRA, CDR2 YSYEKL. V was pared by 3 bases and J by 1 base, with 12 bases between. This CDR3 has 16 amino acids. The CDR3 sequence: CASSHGFRGTNEKLFF. The CDR3 DNA follows: TGCGCCAGCAGCCACGGATTCCGGGGAACTAATGAAAAACTGTTTTTT.

In DNA form, the CDR3 reads TGTGCCAGCAGTTTATACCAGGACAGCCTTAATTCACCCCTCCACTTT. Its protein product is CASSLYQDSLNSPLHF. V is TRBV27 and J is TRBJ1-6; D possibly corresponds to TRBD1 (6 bases). Trimming removed 1 base from V and 6 bases from J, with 13 bases in between. The CDR3 spans 16 residues. Germline values: CDR1 MNHEY, CDR2 SMNVEV (reference sequence).

The table lists this clonotype with many counts. The chain has TRBV3-1 and TRBJ2-7; unclear D gene. The germline gives CDR1 LGHDT, CDR2 YNNKEL (reference sequence). Trimming cost V 3 bases and J 0 bases, with 6 bases left between them. This CDR3 comprises 13 residues. This chain's CDR3 is CASSHGSSYEQYF. Written as DNA, the CDR3 is TGTGCCAGCAGCCACGGCAGCTCCTACGAGCAGTACTTC.

This clonotype was picked up a small number of times. The gene calls are TRBV25-1 and TRBJ1-4; 10 nucleotides agree with TRBD1. J lost 6 bases, V lost 3 bases, and 4 bases had no gene match. The CDR3 length is 15 residues. CDR1 MGHDK and CDR2 SYGVNS come from the germline V gene. CDR3 sequence reads: CASSDLGTGDEKLFF. The CDR3 nucleotides read TGTGCCAGCAGTGATCTTGGGACAGGGGATGAAAAACTGTTTTTT.

This clonotype was seen more than once but under ten times. This chain joins TRBV2 and TRBJ1-1; no definite D call. The CDR3 has 13 amino acids. V shed 3 bases and J shed 5 bases, with 10 bases lying between them. Germline assignment: CDR1 SNHLY and CDR2 FYNNEI. The CDR3 bases are TGTGCCAGCAGTGAGTGGTCACCGACTGAAGCTTTCTTT. It yields the protein CASSEWSPTEAFF.

A few counts support this clonotype. V gene TRBV7-9 combines with J gene TRBJ2-1; a possible D gene is TRBD2 (6 bases). This CDR3 is built from 14 residues. CDR1 and CDR2 from the germline V gene are SEHNR and FQNEAQ (reference sequence). Trimming stripped 5 bases from V and 8 bases from J, with 16 bases between. CDR3 residues: CASSHGGRLYEQFF. The CDR3 DNA follows: TGTGCCAGCAGCCATGGTGGGAGGTTATATGAGCAGTTCTTC.